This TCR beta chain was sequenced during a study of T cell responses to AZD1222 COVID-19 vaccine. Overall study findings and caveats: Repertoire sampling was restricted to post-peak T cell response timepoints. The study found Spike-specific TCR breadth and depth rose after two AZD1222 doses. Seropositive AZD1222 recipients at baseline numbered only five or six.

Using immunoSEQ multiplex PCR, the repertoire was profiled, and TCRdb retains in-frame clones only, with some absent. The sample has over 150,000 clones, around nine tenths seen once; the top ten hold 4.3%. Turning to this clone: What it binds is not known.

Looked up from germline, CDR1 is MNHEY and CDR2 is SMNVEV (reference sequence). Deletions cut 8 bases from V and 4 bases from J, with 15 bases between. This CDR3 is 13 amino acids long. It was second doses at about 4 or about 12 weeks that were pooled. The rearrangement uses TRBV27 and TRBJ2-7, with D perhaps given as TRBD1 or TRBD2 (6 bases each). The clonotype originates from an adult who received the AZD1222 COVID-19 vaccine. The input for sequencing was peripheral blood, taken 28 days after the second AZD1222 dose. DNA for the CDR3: TGTGCCAGCTTTGGGGGGCTCGGATACGAGCAGTACTTC. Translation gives CASFGGLGYEQYF.